These 13 T cell receptor beta chains came from one sample sequenced in a study of neurological immune-mediated disorders. Time point reported: longitudinal time-point 2. MiXCR, run by TCRdb on the 5' RACE reads, gives a single entry per CDR3 protein. The table records some 60,000 distinct CDR3 sequences, around 10% of them present only once. The sample taken for sequencing was PBMCs. The receptors shown here come from a young man in good health.

With respect to this clonotype: With a much larger clone just one base away, this may be a read error. The rearrangement uses TRBV3-1 and TRBJ2-5; D gene unclear. Germline loops: CDR1 LGHDT, CDR2 YNNKEL (reference sequence). CDR3 length: 12 amino acids. V was cut by 8 bases and J by 7 bases, with 14 bases left in between. The CDR3 DNA sequence: TGTGCCAGCGGTGAGCTGAGAGTGACCCAGTACTTC. Amino acid sequence: CASGELRVTQYF.

There are many counts of this clonotype. This chain connects TRBV11-1 to TRBJ1-1; D not resolved. The germline gives CDR1 SGHAT, CDR2 FQDESV (reference sequence). This CDR3 region has 14 residues. The V and J ends lost 6 bases and 1 base respectively, with 12 bases between them. Here the CDR3 DNA reads TGTGCCAGCAGTATAGGAGGGTCGAACACTGAAGCTTTCTTT. Encoded protein: CASSIGGSNTEAFF.

There are many counts of this clonotype. The chain carries TRBV5-1 and TRBJ2-6; D possibly corresponds to TRBD2 (5 bases). From germline, CDR1 is SGHRS and CDR2 YFSETQ. Trimming shortened V by 2 bases and J by 1 base, and 13 bases separated the two germline ends. The CDR3 has 17 amino acids. The CDR3 DNA sequence: TGCGCCAGCAGCTTTGAAGGGTGGACTTCTGGGGCCAACGTCCTGACTTTC. Translation gives CASSFEGWTSGANVLTF.

This clonotype showed up many times. Here the CDR3 DNA reads TGCGCCAGCAGCAGGACGGGCACCGGGGAGCTGTTTTTT. Its protein product is CASSRTGTGELFF. This chain uses TRBV5-1 with TRBJ2-2, with no clear D. Trimming removed 4 bases from V and 4 bases from J, with 8 bases in between. Germline lookup yields CDR1 SGHRS and CDR2 YFSETQ. This CDR3 region has 13 residues.

As regards this clonotype: This may come from a read error, since a much larger clone is one base off. V is TRBV28 and J is TRBJ2-5; D is perhaps TRBD2 (5 bases). The CDR3 contains 13 residues. CDR1 is MDHEN and CDR2 is SYDVKM in the germline V gene. This CDR3 reads CASSLGRQGTQYF. CDR3 nucleotides: TGTGCCAGCAGTTTAGGGAGACAAGGGACCCAGTACTTC.

This clonotype came up many times. The rearrangement joins TRBV20-1 to TRBJ1-5; no firm D call. Germline values: CDR1 DFQATT, CDR2 SNEGSKA (reference sequence). V shed 3 bases and J shed 0 bases, with 6 bases lying between them. This CDR3 comprises 13 residues. CDR3 amino acids: CSASYTSNQPQHF. CDR3 in DNA: TGCAGTGCTAGTTACACTAGCAATCAGCCCCAGCATTTT.

The table lists this clonotype with many counts. V and J are TRBV5-1 and TRBJ2-7; TRBD2 matches at 8 bases. V lost 4 bases and J lost 3; bases outside the gene matches: 3. CDR1 and CDR2 from the germline V gene are SGHRS and YFSETQ. This CDR3 has 13 amino acids. The CDR3 here is CASSPRGGYEQYF. The DNA of the CDR3 is TGCGCCAGCAGCCCCCGGGGGGGCTACGAGCAGTACTTC.

To note about this clonotype: With a much larger clone just one base away, this may be a read error. The chain combines TRBV27 with TRBJ2-2; D gene uncertain. The V and J ends lost 2 bases and 1 base respectively, with 20 bases between them. The CDR3 length is 19 residues. Germline CDR1 reads MNHEY; CDR2 reads SMNVEV (reference sequence). CDR3 coding DNA: TGTGCCAGCAGTTTAATGTGGGGTGGGCGCAAAGGGAACACCGGGGAGCTGTTTTTT. Translated: CASSLMWGGRKGNTGELFF.

CDR3 in amino acids: CASRPIARPYNEQFF. For the CDR3, the DNA is TGTGCAAGTCGTCCCATCGCCCGTCCCTACAATGAGCAGTTCTTC. The chain links TRBV12-2 to TRBJ2-1; the table gives TRBD1 as D, unverified against the DNA. TRBV12-2 is a pseudogene segment. The CDR3 sequence is 15 residues long.

This clonotype was observed at least ten times. The chain couples TRBV7-2 to TRBJ1-1; no clear D. Per germline, CDR1 SGHTA and CDR2 FQGNSA. The CDR3 has 15 amino acids. V lost 5 bases, J lost 2 bases, and 15 bases lay in between. The CDR3 loop is CASSLLPGGNTEAFF. CDR3 nucleotides: TGTGCCAGCAGCCTCCTACCCGGCGGAAACACTGAAGCTTTCTTT.

A note on this clonotype: The junction differs from germline at one of its ends, possibly a read error. The chain employs TRBV5-1 and TRBJ2-2; D assignment may be TRBD1 or TRBD2 (6 bases each). The germline CDR1 and CDR2 sequences are SGHRS and YFSETQ. The CDR3 consists of 15 residues. The CDR3: CTSSFLDSYTGEVFF. CDR3 nucleotide sequence: TGCACCAGCAGCTTCTTGGACAGTTACACCGGGGAGGTGTTTTTT.

This clonotype was counted ten times or more. The J gene is TRBJ2-1, the V gene TRBV5-5; 8 bases line up with TRBD2. The CDR3 is 14 residues long. Germline values: CDR1 SGHKS, CDR2 YYEKEE (reference sequence). V dropped 1 base and J dropped 4; count of bases not matched to a gene: 1. CDR3 nucleotides: TGTGCCAGCAGCTTGCGACTAGCGTACAATGAGCAGTTCTTC. It is translated as CASSLRLAYNEQFF.

Many counts were recorded for this clonotype. The chain joins TRBV29-1 to TRBJ1-2; D gene ambiguous. CDR1 SQVTM and CDR2 ANQGSEA come from the germline V gene. Trimming cost V 4 bases and J 3 bases, with 21 bases left between them. This CDR3 spans 16 amino acids. For the CDR3, the DNA is TGCAGCGTTGGAGGAGGAATGGGAAGGGATGACTATGGCTACACCTTC. Its translation is CSVGGGMGRDDYGYTF. Looking up the rest from reference TRBV29-1 and TRBJ1-2 gives the full variable domain: SAVISQKPSRDICQRGTSLTIQCQVDSQVTMMFWYRQQPGQSLTLIATANQGSEATYESGFVIDKFPISRPNLTFSTLTVSNMSPEDSSIYLCSVGGGMGRDDYGYTFGSGTRLTVV.